This TCR beta chain was profiled in a study of siplizumab effects on memory and regulatory T cells. Regarding the study as a whole: Contribution to the alloresponse seemed major for naive T cells, which also seemed more diverse than memory cells. Naive or memory phenotype assignment was not possible for roughly 80-95% of proliferating CD4+ or CD8+ clones.

As to this clone: Its antigen is unknown.

Every sample had approximately 10^5 of its TCR templates assayed. Here immunoSEQ multiplex PCR was the method, and the copy in TCRdb shows in-frame clones only, minus some. The table has roughly 120,000 clones, around 94% seen once; the top ten hold under 2%. The CDR3 extends over 15 amino acids. Germline trimming cut 6 bases from V and 2 bases from J; bases unmatched to any gene: 5. CDR1 SGHTA and CDR2 FQGNSA come from the germline V gene. The sequenced sample was non-Treg CD4+ T cells sorted from blood. The TCR comes from a human donor in good health. V usage is TRBV7-2 and J usage is TRBJ2-7; TRBD2 agrees at 12 bases. CDR3 DNA: TGTGCCAGCAGTTCCACTAGCGGGGGGACCTACGAGCAGTACTTC. Translating gives CASSSTSGGTYEQYF.